This T cell receptor (beta chain) was obtained from a study of early T cells in non-severe SARS-CoV-2 infection. The CDR3 covers 14 residues. The ends were cut back, 3 bases at V and 4 bases at J, with 12 bases in the middle. In the library, individual cDNA molecules carried attached unique molecular identifiers. Each CDR3 protein gets one entry after TCRdb re-called the 5' RACE reads with MiXCR. The sample has around 100,000 distinct CDR3 sequences, about an eighth seen once. This clonotype was observed many times. The rearrangement uses TRBV12-3 or TRBV12-4 and TRBJ1-1; D perhaps matches TRBD1 (5 bases). The sample was whole blood. The sequence was collected from an adult who was a healthcare worker with PCR-confirmed SARS-CoV-2 infection or an uninfected control (not recorded which). The CDR3: CASSLSEGTTEAFF. CDR3 nucleotides: TGTGCCAGCAGTTTGAGTGAAGGGACCACTGAAGCTTTCTTT.